One and the same sample provided the 17 T cell receptor beta chains below, sequenced in a study of CD8 T cells in Susac syndrome. RNA, at roughly 0.45 to 1 ug, was reverse transcribed with random hexamers. TCRdb reprocessed the immunoSEQ multiplex PCR reads via MiXCR and lists one record per CDR3 protein. Among about 300,000 distinct CDR3 sequences, about 90% were seen once, and the ten largest hold more than 0.06%. The sample taken for sequencing was CD4+ T cells from PBMCs. These receptors were collected from a human donor with multiple sclerosis.

This chain joins TRBV5-5 and TRBJ1-2, with 7 bases fitting TRBD1. This CDR3 has 16 residues. In germline, CDR1 is SGHKS, CDR2 YYEKEE (reference sequence). V was clipped by 4 bases and J by 2 bases; unmatched bases: 11. The CDR3 loop reads CASSAGQISGNYGYTF. CDR3 nucleotide sequence: TGTGCCAGCAGCGCGGGACAGATTTCTGGGAACTATGGCTACACCTTC.

The chain recombines TRBV20-1 with TRBJ2-4, with D possibly matching TRBD1 (5 bases). V lost 4 bases and J lost 0, with 13 bases in between. This CDR3 is built from 15 residues. Germline V CDR1 and CDR2: DFQATT, SNEGSKA (reference sequence). CDR3: CSAITLGLAKNIQYF. In DNA, the CDR3 is TGCAGTGCTATTACATTGGGGCTAGCCAAAAACATTCAGTACTTC.

The chain has TRBV19 and TRBJ2-6; 9 bases agree with TRBD1. The CDR3 is 18 amino acids. CDR1 is LNHDA, CDR2 SQIVND, per germline (reference sequence). Trimming at V came to 4 bases and at J to 1 base, leaving 8 bases not matched to a gene. CDR3 in amino acids: CASSTVTGGISGANVLTF. CDR3 nucleotides: TGTGCCAGTAGTACGGTGACAGGGGGAATTTCTGGGGCCAACGTCCTGACTTTC.

The genes are TRBV7-8 and TRBJ1-3, with D hard to call. The germline V gene has CDR1 SGHVS and CDR2 FQNEAQ. This CDR3 spans 15 amino acids. V was cut by 6 bases and J by 0 bases, with 12 bases left in between. CDR3 sequence (DNA): TGTGCCAGCAGTCTCACGCAGGTCTCTGGAAACACCATATATTTT. Its translation: CASSLTQVSGNTIYF.

J is TRBJ2-1 and V is TRBV29-1, with D perhaps matching TRBD2 (7 bases). This CDR3 is 13 amino acids long. Trimming took 4 bases from V and 6 from J, leaving 13 bases between them. Per germline, CDR1 SQVTM and CDR2 ANQGSEA. The CDR3 is CSVGGGVANEQFF. The CDR3 region has the DNA TGCAGCGTTGGAGGGGGGGTGGCCAATGAGCAGTTCTTC.

This sequence joins TRBV6-5 and TRBJ2-4; 8 bases are a match to TRBD2. Losses at the gene ends were 6 bases for V and 2 bases for J; bases not matched to a gene: 24. Germline values: CDR1 MNHEY, CDR2 SVGAGI. This CDR3 has 21 residues. The CDR3 here is CASRLLGGPLTGGRPKNIQYF. DNA of the CDR3: TGTGCCAGCAGATTACTCGGTGGCCCCCTTACTGGCGGGAGGCCCAAAAACATTCAGTACTTC.

The chain has TRBV10-3 and TRBJ2-7; TRBD2 is a possible D gene (5 bases). V lost 4 bases and J 2 bases, leaving 9 bases between the germline ends. This CDR3 spans 13 amino acids. Looked up from germline, CDR1 is ENHRY and CDR2 is SYGVKD. Written as DNA, the CDR3 is TGTGCCATCAGTGCCCAGCGGACCTACGAGCAGTACTTC. Protein product: CAISAQRTYEQYF.

This chain links TRBV7-9 with TRBJ2-1; TRBD2 agrees at 7 bases. CDR1 SEHNR and CDR2 FQNEAQ come from the germline V gene (reference sequence). Germline trimming cut 3 bases from V and 0 bases from J; bases unmatched to any gene: 8. The CDR3 consists of 17 residues. The CDR3 nucleotides read TGTGCCAGCAGCTTCACGGGCGGGAGAGTCTCCTACAATGAGCAGTTCTTC. Its translation is CASSFTGGRVSYNEQFF.

This clonotype showed up just once. The chain combines TRBV29-1 with TRBJ2-3; D remains unclear. The CDR3 is 12 amino acids. From germline, CDR1 is SQVTM and CDR2 ANQGSEA. V shed 3 bases and J shed 2 bases, with 6 bases lying between them. The CDR3 coding sequence is TGCAGCGTTGAGGAGCACACAGATACGCAGTATTTT. Translation: CSVEEHTDTQYF.

The rearrangement joins TRBV24-1 to TRBJ2-3; the D is unclear. The length of the CDR3 is 13 residues. Trimming removed 4 bases at V and 5 bases at J, with 9 bases between. The germline V gene has CDR1 KGHDR and CDR2 SFDVKD. CDR3 in amino acids: CATSEGHEDTQYF. CDR3 bases: TGTGCCACCAGTGAGGGTCACGAAGATACGCAGTATTTT.

This chain connects TRBV9 to TRBJ2-3; D call uncertain. Germline CDR1 and CDR2: SGDLS and YYNGEE. V dropped 1 base and J dropped 2 bases, with 8 bases sitting between them. The CDR3 covers 14 residues. The DNA of the CDR3 is TGTGCCAGCAGCGTAAGTCCTGACACAGATACGCAGTATTTT. Its translation: CASSVSPDTDTQYF.

The chain uses TRBV15 and TRBJ1-5, with D unclear. Germline loops: CDR1 LNHNV, CDR2 YYDKDF (reference sequence). This CDR3 comprises 14 residues. The V and J ends lost 8 bases and 5 bases respectively, with 16 bases between them. The CDR3 reads CATALSRSDQPQHF. The CDR3 DNA is TGTGCCACCGCTTTGAGCAGGAGCGATCAGCCCCAGCATTTT.

This chain joins TRBV5-4 and TRBJ2-1; D ambiguous. Trimming pared 1 base from V and 6 bases from J, leaving 11 bases between. The CDR3 covers 14 residues. CDR1 and CDR2 (germline): SGHNT, YYREEE (reference sequence). This chain's CDR3 is CASSLSGRSNEQFF. The CDR3, as DNA: TGTGCCAGCAGCTTGAGTGGCAGGTCCAATGAGCAGTTCTTC.

The gene calls are TRBV7-8 and TRBJ2-2; no reliable D call. CDR1 is SGHVS and CDR2 is FQNEAQ in the germline V gene. Deletions cut 2 bases from V and 0 bases from J, with 19 bases between. This CDR3 spans 19 amino acids. CDR3 region: CASSLFPPPGASNTGELFF. The CDR3 DNA sequence: TGTGCCAGCAGCTTATTTCCCCCGCCGGGCGCCTCGAACACCGGGGAGCTGTTTTTT.

CDR3 nucleotide sequence: TGTGCCTGGCAATACACTAGCGGGGGACCGGATACGCAGTATTTT. This translates into CAWQYTSGGPDTQYF. V is TRBV30 and J is TRBJ2-3, with 11 positions matching TRBD2. The CDR3 runs to 15 residues. CDR1 is GTSNPN and CDR2 is SVGIG in the germline V gene (reference sequence). Trimming took 5 bases from V and 6 from J; bases not matched to a gene: 10.

This clonotype has only a few counts. V gene TRBV6-1 combines with J gene TRBJ1-4; 9 nucleotides match TRBD1. CDR1 and CDR2 (germline): MNHNS, SASEGT. The CDR3 is 15 amino acids. V shed 2 bases and J 8 bases; nucleotides not matched to a gene: 6. The CDR3 DNA is TGTGCCAGCAGTGAACCGGGACAGGGACGCGAAAAACTGTTTTTT. Encoded protein: CASSEPGQGREKLFF.

The chain employs TRBV7-2 and TRBJ2-7; 9 bases fit TRBD2. V was clipped by 4 bases and J by 2 bases; unmatched bases: 12. Looked up from germline, CDR1 is SGHTA and CDR2 is FQGNSA. CDR3 length: 17 residues. The CDR3 nucleotides are TGTGCCAGCAGCTCAGGGGGTGGGCTAGCGGGAACCTACGAGCAGTACTTC. This codes for CASSSGGGLAGTYEQYF. The variable domain in full, with the rest retrieved from reference TRBV7-2 and TRBJ2-7, is GAGVSQSPSNKVTEKGKDVELRCDPISGHTALYWYRQSLGQGLEFLIYFQGNSAPDKSGLPSDRFSAERTGGSVSTLTIQRTQQEDSAVYLCASSSGGGLAGTYEQYFGPGTRLTVT.